The next 5 T cell receptor beta chains were all read from a single sample in a study of blood T cell repertoires in COVID-19. Assay: immunoSEQ multiplex PCR; the TCRdb copy retains only in-frame clones and omits some. The table includes tens of thousands of clones, 75% to 90% detected once. Sequenced sample: peripheral blood. These receptors were taken from a human donor in a cohort sampled during active COVID-19.

This clone has more than one count but fewer than ten. The chain joins TRBV7-3 to TRBJ1-6, with TRBD1 matching 10 bases. The V and J ends lost 1 base and 10 bases, in that order; junction bases with no gene match: 7. This CDR3 contains 16 residues. The germline V gene encodes CDR1 SGHTA and CDR2 FQGTGA. Written as DNA, the CDR3 is TGTGCCAGCAGCTTAAATCCGACAGGGGGCAAATCACCCCTCCACTTT. Residues: CASSLNPTGGKSPLHF.

The rearrangement uses TRBV5-5 and TRBJ1-5, with 8 bases matching TRBD1. The length of the CDR3 is 14 residues. With 7 bases clipped from V and 7 bases from J, the junction kept 10 bases outside the gene matches. Germline-derived CDR1 and CDR2 are SGHKS and YYEKEE (reference sequence). CDR3 in amino acids: CASAAETGDQPQHF. CDR3 DNA: TGTGCCAGCGCCGCGGAGACAGGGGACCAGCCCCAGCATTTT.

On this clone: Within the sample, other DNA sequences also encode this same CDR3. This chain uses TRBV7-3 with TRBJ2-5, with D uncertain. Germline CDR1 SGHTA, CDR2 FQGTGA. Trimming pared 1 base from V and 5 bases from J, leaving 8 bases between. The CDR3 has 13 amino acids. CDR3 sequence reads: CASSLSLGETQYF. The CDR3 nucleotides read TGTGCCAGCAGCTTAAGCCTCGGGGAGACCCAGTACTTC.

The CDR3 bases are TGTGCCAGCAGTTTATTCGGACAAACCTATCAGCCCCAGCATTTT. This gives the protein CASSLFGQTYQPQHF. J is TRBJ1-5 and V is TRBV28, with D possibly matching TRBD1 (5 bases). Looked up from germline, CDR1 is MDHEN and CDR2 is SYDVKM. Deletions cut 1 base from V and 5 bases from J, with 12 bases between. The CDR3 covers 15 residues.

The CDR3 region is CASSPRRTYEQYF. CDR3 in DNA: TGTGCCAGCAGCCCGCGGCGGACCTACGAGCAGTACTTC. V usage is TRBV12-3 or TRBV12-4 and J usage is TRBJ2-7; no definite D call. Trimming pared 6 bases from V and 2 bases from J, leaving 11 bases between. This CDR3 is built from 13 residues.